This entry describes one T cell receptor beta chain. This clonotype has only one observation. The antigen it binds to is not known. Per-base qualities were not stored, and no clone one base away is much larger. A solitary read yields weak support. The data derive from a study of T cells of healthy individuals (dated by TCRdb to between 2018 and 2020). The library was built by means of 5' RACE. Sequenced using an Illumina MiSeq. Clones were called with MiXCR by TCRdb after fastp trimmed the public reads at Q25, and only in-frame beta chains were retained. Rows with a matching CDR3 protein are joined into one entry that keeps the most common DNA and genes. This sample has about 96,000 distinct CDR3 sequences in its table, and 15% to 20% of those were observed once. The ten largest clones represent 6.2% of the sample. The CDR3 numbers 10 residues from cysteine through phenylalanine. CDR3 DNA is the only sequence kept; it has 30 bases, read in frame from the first base.

The chain is encoded by TRBV21-1 joined to TRBJ1-2. TRBV21-1 is listed as a pseudogene. The receptor's source is a human donor in good health. The sequenced DNA is TGTGCCAGCCCAACCGGCCCAAGGCCCTTC. Its protein reads: CASPTGPRPF.